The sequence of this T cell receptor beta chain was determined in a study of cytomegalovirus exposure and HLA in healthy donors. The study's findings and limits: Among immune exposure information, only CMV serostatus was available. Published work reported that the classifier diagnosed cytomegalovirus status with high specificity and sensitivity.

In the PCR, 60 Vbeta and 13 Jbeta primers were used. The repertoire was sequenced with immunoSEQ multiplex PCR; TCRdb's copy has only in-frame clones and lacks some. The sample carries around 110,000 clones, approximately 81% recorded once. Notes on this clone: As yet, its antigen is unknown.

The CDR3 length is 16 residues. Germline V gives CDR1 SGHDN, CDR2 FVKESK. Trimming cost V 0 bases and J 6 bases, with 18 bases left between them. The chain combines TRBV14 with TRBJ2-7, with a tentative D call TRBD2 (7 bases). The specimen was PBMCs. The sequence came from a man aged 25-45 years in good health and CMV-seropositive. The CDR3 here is CASSQEGGEGPCEQYF. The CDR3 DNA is TGTGCCAGCAGCCAAGAAGGGGGGGAGGGCCCTTGCGAGCAGTACTTC.